These 2 T cell receptor beta chains were all obtained from the same sample, sequenced in a study of T cell responses to AZD1222 COVID-19 vaccine. The data were produced by immunoSEQ multiplex PCR, yet TCRdb's version contains in-frame clones alone and is incomplete. Of some 130,000 clones listed, approximately 85% are singletons. Sequenced here: peripheral blood, sampled 28 days after the second dose of the MenACWY control vaccine. These receptors originate from an adult who received the MenACWY meningococcal vaccine as a control.

The V call is TRBV5-1, the J call TRBJ2-1; D is uncertain. V was clipped by 3 bases and J by 1 base, with 14 bases between them. The CDR3 contains 16 residues. CDR1 SGHRS and CDR2 YFSETQ come from the germline V gene. DNA of the CDR3: TGCGCCAGCAGCTCCCCGACGGCCTATTCCTACAATGAGCAGTTCTTC. Its translation is CASSSPTAYSYNEQFF.

The rearrangement links TRBV18 to TRBJ2-7, with TRBD1 matching over 7 bases. Germline V gene lookup returns CDR1 KGHSH and CDR2 LQKENI. J lost 3 bases, V lost 1 base, and 3 bases had no gene match. The length of the CDR3 is 14 residues. Written as DNA, the CDR3 is TGTGCCAGCTCACCACGAGGACAGGACTACGAGCAGTACTTC. Translated, it gives CASSPRGQDYEQYF.